This T cell receptor (beta chain) was identified during a study of cytomegalovirus exposure and HLA in healthy donors. About this clone: Its specificity is not known.

Findings and limits, study-wide: Several of the most significant clusters were apparently associated with common viral pathogens in a later analysis.

V was trimmed by 0 bases and J by 3 bases, leaving 12 bases between them. Germline V gene sequence: CDR1 GTSNPN, CDR2 SVGIG (reference sequence). The length of the CDR3 is 14 residues. PCR was performed using 60 Vbeta and 13 Jbeta primers. Using immunoSEQ multiplex PCR, the repertoire was profiled, and TCRdb retains in-frame clones only, with some absent. The profile covers about 130,000 clones, with about 80% appearing a single time and roughly 5.5% taken by the ten largest. The chain couples TRBV30 to TRBJ2-7; possible D gene TRBD2, 5 bases. Sequenced: PBMCs. The TCR was taken from a man aged 25 to 45 in good health and CMV-seronegative. CDR3 amino acids: CAWSVNFRDYEQYF. For the CDR3, the DNA is TGTGCCTGGAGTGTAAACTTCCGGGACTACGAGCAGTACTTC.